These T cell receptor beta chains were read from a single sample in a study of control samples from healthy donors and cancer patients. Assay: immunoSEQ multiplex PCR; the TCRdb copy retains only in-frame clones and omits some. Among 260,000 or so clones listed, over 75% were seen once. Sequences were obtained from PBMCs. The source is a woman between 55 and 75 years old with lung cancer. Both conserved end residues are part of each CDR3. The D gene is left open where the match is weak. Not all rows give a size; the values are once, few, many and, for expanded clones, a class.

v_gene	d_gene	abundance	j_gene	CDR3aa	CDR3nt
TRBV27	-	-	TRBJ2-1	CASSLRGNEQFF	TGTGCCAGCAGTTTAAGGGGCAATGAGCAGTTCTTC
TRBV18	TRBD1	-	TRBJ2-7	CASSPLTGDEQYF	TGTGCCAGCTCACCCCTAACAGGGGACGAGCAGTACTTC
TRBV7-9	TRBD1	-	TRBJ2-2	CASSLGDRGTGELFF	TGTGCCAGCAGCTTAGGAGACAGGGGCACCGGGGAGCTGTTTTTT
TRBV9	-	-	TRBJ2-3	CASSVGPPDTQYF	TGTGCCAGCAGCGTAGGCCCCCCTGATACGCAGTATTTT
TRBV18	-	-	TRBJ2-5	CASSPYRGELEETQYF	TGTGCCAGCTCACCTTATAGGGGTGAGCTCGAAGAGACCCAGTACTTC
TRBV11-2	-	-	TRBJ1-5	CASSFRRDQPQHF	TGTGCCAGCAGCTTTCGGAGGGATCAGCCCCAGCATTTT
TRBV10-3	TRBD1	once	TRBJ2-1	CVISTGALNEQFF	TGTGTCATCAGTACAGGGGCACTCAATGAGCAGTTCTTC
TRBV9	-	-	TRBJ1-3	CASSVDLARPLSGNTIYF	TGTGCCAGCAGCGTAGATTTGGCTAGGCCTCTCTCTGGAAACACCATATATTTT
TRBV19	TRBD1	-	TRBJ1-5	CASKDRGGQPQHF	TGTGCCAGTAAGGACAGGGGGGGTCAGCCCCAGCATTTT
TRBV28	-	-	TRBJ1-4	CASRFPGNSNEKLFF	TGTGCCAGCAGATTTCCAGGGAATTCTAATGAAAAACTGTTTTTT
TRBV28	-	-	TRBJ1-5	CASVPADSNQPQHF	TGTGCCAGCGTCCCGGCAGATAGCAATCAGCCCCAGCATTTT
TRBV7-9	-	-	TRBJ2-5	CASSFSPETQYF	TGTGCCAGCAGCTTTTCGCCGGAGACCCAGTACTTC
TRBV28	-	-	TRBJ2-3	CASSLISTDTQYF	TGTGCCAGCAGTTTAATCAGCACAGATACGCAGTATTTT
TRBV6-4	-	once	TRBJ2-6	CASSSGANVLTF	TGTGCCAGCAGCTCTGGGGCCAACGTCCTGACTTTC
TRBV6-4	TRBD2	-	TRBJ2-3	CASSETGTSGSTDTQYF	TGTGCCAGCAGTGAGACCGGGACTAGCGGAAGCACAGATACGCAGTATTTT
TRBV5-1	-	-	TRBJ2-1	CASSLSGPYEQFF	TGCGCCAGCAGCTTGTCAGGGCCCTACGAGCAGTTCTTC
TRBV7-9	TRBD1	-	TRBJ1-1	CASSLAAWTGNTEAFF	TGTGCCAGCAGCTTAGCGGCCTGGACAGGGAACACTGAAGCTTTCTTT
TRBV5-4	-	-	TRBJ2-3	CASSSQGSDTQYF	TGTGCCAGCAGCTCACAGGGTTCAGATACGCAGTATTTT
TRBV3-1/TRBV3-2	-	-	TRBJ2-7	CASSQGLLSSYEQYF	TGTGCCAGCAGCCAGGGACTCCTGAGCTCCTACGAGCAGTACTTC
TRBV6-4	-	-	TRBJ1-2	CASSEFTGTGGYTF	TGTGCCAGCAGTGAGTTCACAGGGACTGGTGGCTACACCTTC
TRBV14	-	-	TRBJ1-1	CASSPRQGSVTEAFF	TGTGCCAGCAGTCCCCGTCAGGGGTCGGTCACTGAAGCTTTCTTT
TRBV10-2	-	once	TRBJ2-7	CASSQALEQYF	TGCGCCAGCAGCCAGGCCCTCGAGCAGTACTTC
TRBV28	-	-	TRBJ1-5	CASTAGVQPQHF	TGTGCCAGCACGGCGGGGGTTCAGCCCCAGCATTTT
TRBV19	TRBD1	-	TRBJ2-1	CASSIQGASSYNEQFF	TGTGCCAGTAGTATCCAGGGGGCGAGCTCCTACAATGAGCAGTTCTTC
TRBV5-5	-	-	TRBJ2-1	CASSLDPGHNNEQFF	TGTGCCAGCAGCTTGGATCCGGGACATAACAATGAGCAGTTCTTC
TRBV11-2	-	-	TRBJ2-1	CASSSWTAYNEQFF	TGTGCCAGCAGCTCCTGGACAGCATACAATGAGCAGTTCTTC
TRBV6-4	-	-	TRBJ1-4	CASSAQFGGNEKLFF	TGTGCCAGCAGTGCCCAATTCGGGGGTAATGAAAAACTGTTTTTT
TRBV9	TRBD2	-	TRBJ2-7	CASSVGSGRGPYEQYF	TGTGCCAGCAGCGTCGGTAGCGGGAGGGGTCCCTACGAGCAGTACTTC
TRBV7-2	TRBD2	few	TRBJ2-3	CASSFSGGPSRTQYF	TGTGCCAGCAGCTTCAGCGGGGGGCCCTCACGGACGCAGTATTTT
TRBV7-3	TRBD1	-	TRBJ2-1	CASSGRVGTGVPYNEQFF	TGTGCCAGCAGCGGAAGGGTAGGGACAGGGGTCCCCTACAATGAGCAGTTCTTC
TRBV6-6	TRBD1	-	TRBJ1-2	CASRLSNRGEGGYTF	TGTGCCAGCAGACTTAGTAACAGGGGAGAGGGTGGCTACACCTTC
TRBV2	-	-	TRBJ2-3	CASREQGVRADTQYF	TGTGCCAGCAGGGAGCAAGGGGTTAGAGCAGATACGCAGTATTTT
TRBV4-2	TRBD2	-	TRBJ2-5	CASSQATGGIQETQYF	TGTGCCAGCAGCCAAGCAACGGGAGGGATCCAAGAGACCCAGTACTTC
TRBV7-8	TRBD1	-	TRBJ2-1	CASSPGQGSYNEQFF	TGTGCCAGCAGCCCGGGACAGGGATCCTACAATGAGCAGTTCTTC
TRBV6-5	-	-	TRBJ2-5	CASSLKGETQYF	TGTGCCAGCAGCCTGAAGGGGGAGACCCAGTACTTC
TRBV6-4	-	few	TRBJ2-3	CASSSGQSDSDTQYF	TGTGCCAGCAGCAGTGGACAGTCAGATTCAGATACGCAGTATTTT
TRBV6-1	-	once	TRBJ2-3	CASSEGMGGGTDTQYF	TGTGCCAGCAGTGAAGGGATGGGTGGCGGTACAGATACGCAGTATTTT
TRBV7-3	-	-	TRBJ2-3	CASSLRQLTDTQYF	TGTGCCAGCAGCTTAAGGCAGCTCACAGATACGCAGTATTTT
TRBV5-4	TRBD1	-	TRBJ2-4	CASSWDSSNIQYF	TGTGCCAGCAGCTGGGACAGCAGTAACATTCAGTACTTC
TRBV5-1	-	-	TRBJ2-2	CASSLDPNTGELFF	TGCGCCAGCAGCTTAGACCCGAACACCGGGGAGCTGTTTTTT
TRBV29-1	-	few	TRBJ1-2	CSVEDRVTGYTF	TGCAGCGTTGAAGACCGGGTCACGGGCTACACCTTC
TRBV6-5	-	-	TRBJ2-7	CASSYEGTSTEQYF	TGTGCCAGCAGTTACGAGGGGACATCTACCGAGCAGTACTTC
TRBV3-1/TRBV3-2	-	-	TRBJ2-7	CASSQGTTDYEQYF	TGTGCCAGCAGCCAAGGGACAACCGACTACGAGCAGTACTTC
TRBV3-1/TRBV3-2	-	-	TRBJ1-2	CASSQTGTAPLDGYTF	TGTGCCAGCAGCCAAACAGGGACCGCCCCACTTGATGGCTACACCTTC
TRBV3-1/TRBV3-2	-	few	TRBJ1-1	CASSQVAVNTEAFF	TGTGCCAGCAGCCAAGTGGCTGTGAACACTGAAGCTTTCTTT
TRBV27	TRBD1	-	TRBJ1-4	CASSLEGGTALSVGEKLFF	TGTGCCAGCAGTTTAGAGGGCGGGACAGCTTTATCCGTGGGTGAAAAACTGTTTTTT
TRBV2	TRBD2	-	TRBJ2-1	CASSGSGRGNEQFF	TGTGCCAGCAGTGGCAGCGGGAGGGGTAATGAGCAGTTCTTC
TRBV5-1	-	-	TRBJ1-3	CASSLAGGLGGNTIYF	TGCGCCAGCAGCTTGGCCGGGGGGCTTGGTGGAAACACCATATATTTT
TRBV28	TRBD1	-	TRBJ1-6	CASTGTANNSPLHF	TGTGCCAGTACCGGGACAGCAAATAATTCACCCCTCCACTTT
TRBV5-1	-	many	TRBJ1-6	CASSFGTDNSPLHF	TGCGCCAGCAGTTTTGGGACGGATAATTCACCCCTCCACTTT
TRBV24-1	TRBD2	-	TRBJ2-3	CATSEPLAGPYRDTQYF	TGTGCCACCAGTGAGCCTCTAGCGGGCCCCTACCGGGATACGCAGTATTTT
TRBV27	-	-	TRBJ2-5	CASSPGVVGETQYF	TGTGCCAGCAGTCCAGGGGTTGTGGGGGAGACCCAGTACTTC